One TCR beta chain is described in this entry. The antigen remains undetermined. The sample belongs to a study of cytomegalovirus exposure and HLA in healthy donors. Study-level findings and limits: Cytomegalovirus association was assigned to about 150 TCR beta chains.

The V and J ends lost 6 bases and 1 base, in that order; junction bases with no gene match: 11. CDR3 length: 16 residues. The germline V gene encodes CDR1 SGHDT and CDR2 YYEEEE. The PCR had 60 Vbeta and 13 Jbeta primers. Clones were read by immunoSEQ multiplex PCR, and TCRdb kept only the in-frame ones, dropping some. The data hold 150,000 to 200,000 clones, with 79% observed a single time. The rearrangement joins TRBV5-6 to TRBJ2-3; 7 positions agree with TRBD1. The material sequenced was PBMCs. This sequence originates from a woman in her forties or fifties in good health and CMV-seronegative. Here the CDR3 DNA reads TGTGCCAGCATCCCATGGGGACAGATCCGCACAGATACGCAGTATTTT. It encodes CASIPWGQIRTDTQYF.